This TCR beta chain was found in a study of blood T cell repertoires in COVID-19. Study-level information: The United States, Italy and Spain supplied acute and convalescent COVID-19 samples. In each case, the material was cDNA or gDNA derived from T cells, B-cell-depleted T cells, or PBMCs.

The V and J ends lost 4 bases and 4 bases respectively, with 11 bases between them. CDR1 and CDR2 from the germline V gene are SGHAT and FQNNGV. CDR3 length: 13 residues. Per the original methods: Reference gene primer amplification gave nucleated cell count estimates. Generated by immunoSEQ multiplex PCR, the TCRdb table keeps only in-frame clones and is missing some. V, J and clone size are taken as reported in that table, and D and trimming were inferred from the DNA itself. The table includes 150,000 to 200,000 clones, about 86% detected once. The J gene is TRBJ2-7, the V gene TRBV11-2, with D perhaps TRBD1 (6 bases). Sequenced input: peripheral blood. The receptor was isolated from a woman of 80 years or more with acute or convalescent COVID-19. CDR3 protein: CASSWPTGYEQYF. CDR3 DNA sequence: TGTGCCAGCAGCTGGCCGACAGGTTACGAGCAGTACTTC.